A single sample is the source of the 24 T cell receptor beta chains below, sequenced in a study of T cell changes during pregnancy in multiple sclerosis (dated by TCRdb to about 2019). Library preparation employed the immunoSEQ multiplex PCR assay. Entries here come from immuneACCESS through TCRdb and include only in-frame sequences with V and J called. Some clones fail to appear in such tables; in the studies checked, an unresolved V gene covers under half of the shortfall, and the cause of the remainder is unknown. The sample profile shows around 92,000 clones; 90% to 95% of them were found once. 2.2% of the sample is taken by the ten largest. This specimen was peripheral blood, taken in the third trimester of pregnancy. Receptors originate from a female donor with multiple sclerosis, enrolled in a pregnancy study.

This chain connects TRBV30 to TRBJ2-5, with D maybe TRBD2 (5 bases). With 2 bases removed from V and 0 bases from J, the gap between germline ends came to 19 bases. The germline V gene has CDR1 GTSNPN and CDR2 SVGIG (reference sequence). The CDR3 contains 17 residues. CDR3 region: CAWSTPKGGPYQETQYF. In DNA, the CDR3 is TGTGCCTGGAGTACCCCCAAGGGCGGGCCGTACCAAGAGACCCAGTACTTC.

In nucleotides, the CDR3 is TGTGCCAGCAGCTTAAAGCCTGAAGCTTTCTTT. It encodes CASSLKPEAFF. The V gene is TRBV7-9, the J gene TRBJ1-1; D uncertain. Trimming took 2 bases from V and 6 from J, leaving 4 bases between them. The CDR3 contains 11 residues. Germline loops: CDR1 SEHNR, CDR2 FQNEAQ (reference sequence).

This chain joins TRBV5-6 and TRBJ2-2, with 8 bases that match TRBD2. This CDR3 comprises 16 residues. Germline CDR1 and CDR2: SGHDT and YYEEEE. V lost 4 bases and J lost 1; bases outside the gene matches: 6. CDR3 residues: CASSRPGGLNTGELFF. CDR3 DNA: TGTGCCAGCAGCCGTCCGGGAGGGTTGAACACCGGGGAGCTGTTTTTT. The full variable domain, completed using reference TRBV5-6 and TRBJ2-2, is DAGVTQSPTHLIKTRGQQVTLRCSPKSGHDTVSWYQQALGQGPQFIFQYYEEEERQRGNFPDRFSGHQFPNYSSELNVNALLLGDSALYLCASSRPGGLNTGELFFGEGSRLTVL.

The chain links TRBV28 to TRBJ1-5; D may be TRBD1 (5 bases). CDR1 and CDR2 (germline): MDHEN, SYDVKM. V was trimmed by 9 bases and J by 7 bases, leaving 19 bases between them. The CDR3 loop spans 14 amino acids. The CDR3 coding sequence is TGTGCCAGTCGGGACTCCCAGGCAGGACAGCCCCAGCATTTT. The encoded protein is CASRDSQAGQPQHF.

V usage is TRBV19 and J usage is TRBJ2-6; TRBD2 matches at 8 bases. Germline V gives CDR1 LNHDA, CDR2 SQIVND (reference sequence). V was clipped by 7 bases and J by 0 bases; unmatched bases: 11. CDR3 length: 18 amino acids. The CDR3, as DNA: TGTGCCAGTACCAACCCTACGGGAGGGCCCTCTGGGGCCAACGTCCTGACTTTC. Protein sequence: CASTNPTGGPSGANVLTF.

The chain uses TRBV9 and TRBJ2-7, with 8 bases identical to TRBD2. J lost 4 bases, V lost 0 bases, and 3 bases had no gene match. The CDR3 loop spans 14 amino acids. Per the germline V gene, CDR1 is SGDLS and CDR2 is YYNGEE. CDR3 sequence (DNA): TGTGCCAGCAGCGTAGAGATAGCGGGATACGAGCAGTACTTC. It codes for CASSVEIAGYEQYF.

CDR3 protein: CASSFGLPQETQYF. The CDR3 DNA sequence: TGTGCCAGCAGTTTCGGACTGCCCCAAGAGACCCAGTACTTC. The chain recombines TRBV27 with TRBJ2-5, with a tentative D call TRBD2 (5 bases). V gave up 3 bases and J gave up 1 base, with 9 bases separating them. CDR1 is MNHEY and CDR2 is SMNVEV in the germline V gene (reference sequence). The CDR3 extends over 14 amino acids.

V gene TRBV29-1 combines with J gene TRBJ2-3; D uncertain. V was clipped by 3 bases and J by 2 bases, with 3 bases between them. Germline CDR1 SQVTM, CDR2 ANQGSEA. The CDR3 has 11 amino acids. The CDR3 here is CSVDYTDTQYF. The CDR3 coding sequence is TGCAGCGTTGACTACACAGATACGCAGTATTTT.

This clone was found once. CDR3 residues: CASSVGTLAYEQYF. The CDR3 bases are TGTGCCAGCAGCGTAGGGACTCTGGCTTACGAGCAGTACTTC. The chain joins TRBV9 to TRBJ2-7; D may be TRBD2 (5 bases). Germline V gives CDR1 SGDLS, CDR2 YYNGEE. This CDR3 spans 14 amino acids. The ends were cut back, 0 bases at V and 4 bases at J, with 11 bases in the middle.

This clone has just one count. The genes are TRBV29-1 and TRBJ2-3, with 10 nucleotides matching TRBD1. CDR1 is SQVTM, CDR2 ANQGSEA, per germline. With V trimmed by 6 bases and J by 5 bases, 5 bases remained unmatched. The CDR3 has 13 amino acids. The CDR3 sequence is CSVMTGGKDTQYF. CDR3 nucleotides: TGCAGCGTCATGACAGGGGGCAAAGATACGCAGTATTTT.

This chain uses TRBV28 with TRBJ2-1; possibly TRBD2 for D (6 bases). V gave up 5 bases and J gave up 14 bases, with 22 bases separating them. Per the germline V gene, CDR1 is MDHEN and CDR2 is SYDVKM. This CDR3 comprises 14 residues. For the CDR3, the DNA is TGTGCCAGCAGTCCCCGTACGCCGGGAGCCACGGAGTTCTTC. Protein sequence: CASSPRTPGATEFF.

In DNA form, the CDR3 reads TGTGCCAGCAGCTTCGGCGGGAACCCATACAATGAGCAGTTCTTC. Its protein product is CASSFGGNPYNEQFF. J is TRBJ2-1 and V is TRBV7-3; tentative D call: TRBD2 (6 bases). Germline V gives CDR1 SGHTA, CDR2 FQGTGA. The CDR3 spans 15 residues. V was pared by 3 bases and J by 4 bases, with 13 bases between. Full variable domain (remainder filled in from reference TRBV7-3 and TRBJ2-1): GAGVSQTPSNKVTEKGKYVELRCDPISGHTALYWYRQSLGQGPEFLIYFQGTGAADDSGLPNDRFFAVRPEGSVSTLKIQRTERGDSAVYLCASSFGGNPYNEQFFGPGTRLTVL.

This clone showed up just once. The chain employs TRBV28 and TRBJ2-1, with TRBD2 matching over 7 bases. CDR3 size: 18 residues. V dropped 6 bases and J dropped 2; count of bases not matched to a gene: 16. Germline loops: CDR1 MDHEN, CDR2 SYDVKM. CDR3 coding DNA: TGTGCCAGCAGCCTCCTAGCGGAAAATATCGGTACCTACAATGAGCAGTTCTTC. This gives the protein CASSLLAENIGTYNEQFF.

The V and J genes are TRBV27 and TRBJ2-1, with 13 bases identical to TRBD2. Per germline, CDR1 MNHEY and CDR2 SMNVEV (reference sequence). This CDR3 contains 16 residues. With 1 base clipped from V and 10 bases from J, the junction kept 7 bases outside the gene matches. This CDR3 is CASSLLLAGGGREQFF. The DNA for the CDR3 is TGTGCCAGCAGTTTATTACTAGCGGGAGGGGGGCGCGAGCAGTTCTTC.

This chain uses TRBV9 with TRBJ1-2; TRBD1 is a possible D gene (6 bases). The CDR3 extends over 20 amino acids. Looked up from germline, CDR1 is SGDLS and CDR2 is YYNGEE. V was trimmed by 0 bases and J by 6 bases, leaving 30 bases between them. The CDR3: CASSVGRGGGRRLDFDGYTF. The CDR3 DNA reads TGTGCCAGCAGCGTAGGCCGGGGAGGGGGAAGGAGGCTGGATTTTGATGGCTACACCTTC.

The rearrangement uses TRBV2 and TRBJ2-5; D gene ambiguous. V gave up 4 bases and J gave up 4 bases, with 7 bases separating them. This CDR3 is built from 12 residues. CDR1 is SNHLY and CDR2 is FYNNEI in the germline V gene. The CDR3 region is CASSAGGETQYF. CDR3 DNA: TGTGCCAGCAGTGCCGGTGGAGAGACCCAGTACTTC.

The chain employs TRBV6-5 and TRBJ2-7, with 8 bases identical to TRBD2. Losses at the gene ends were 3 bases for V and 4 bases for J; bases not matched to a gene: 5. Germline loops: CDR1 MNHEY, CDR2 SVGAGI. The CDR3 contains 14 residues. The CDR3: CASSYLPSGYEQYF. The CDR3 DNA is TGTGCCAGCAGTTATCTCCCTAGCGGGTACGAGCAGTACTTC.

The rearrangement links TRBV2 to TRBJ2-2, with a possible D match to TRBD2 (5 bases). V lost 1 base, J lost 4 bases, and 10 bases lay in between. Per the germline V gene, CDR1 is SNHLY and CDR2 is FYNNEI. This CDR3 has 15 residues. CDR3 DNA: TGTGCCAGCAGTGAAGTTCGGGGTAGCACCGGGGAGCTGTTTTTT. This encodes CASSEVRGSTGELFF.

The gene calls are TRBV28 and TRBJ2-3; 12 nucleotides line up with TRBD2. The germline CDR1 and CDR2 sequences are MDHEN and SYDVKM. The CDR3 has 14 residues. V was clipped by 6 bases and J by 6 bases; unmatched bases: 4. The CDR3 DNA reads TGTGCCAGCAGCCTAGCGGGAGGGGGGGATACGCAGTATTTT. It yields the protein CASSLAGGGDTQYF.

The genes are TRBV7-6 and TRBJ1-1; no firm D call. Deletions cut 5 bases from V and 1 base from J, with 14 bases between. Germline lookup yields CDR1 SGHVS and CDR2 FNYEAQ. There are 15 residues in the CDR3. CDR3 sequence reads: CASSPGVLRNTEAFF. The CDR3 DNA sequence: TGTGCCAGCAGCCCCGGGGTCCTCAGGAACACTGAAGCTTTCTTT.

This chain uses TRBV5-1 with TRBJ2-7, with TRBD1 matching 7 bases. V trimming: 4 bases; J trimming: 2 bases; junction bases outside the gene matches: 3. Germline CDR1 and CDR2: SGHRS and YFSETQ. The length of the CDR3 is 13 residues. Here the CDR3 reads CASSRGQTYEQYF. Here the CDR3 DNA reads TGCGCCAGCAGCAGGGGACAGACCTACGAGCAGTACTTC.

CDR3 in amino acids: CASSLDRRYTGELFF. DNA for the CDR3: TGTGCCAGCAGCTTGGACAGGCGATACACCGGGGAGCTGTTTTTT. V is TRBV5-4 and J is TRBJ2-2; D may be TRBD1 (5 bases). Per the germline V gene, CDR1 is SGHNT and CDR2 is YYREEE (reference sequence). The V and J ends lost 0 bases and 3 bases respectively, with 9 bases between them. This CDR3 contains 15 residues.

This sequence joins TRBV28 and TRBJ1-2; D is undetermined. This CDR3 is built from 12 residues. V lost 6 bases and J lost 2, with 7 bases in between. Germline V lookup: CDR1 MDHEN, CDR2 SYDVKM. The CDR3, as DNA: TGTGCCAGCAGCCTTGTAAACTATGGCTACACCTTC. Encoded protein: CASSLVNYGYTF.

CDR3 coding DNA: TGTGCCAGCAGCTTGAACAATGGCTACACCTTC. Encoded protein: CASSLNNGYTF. The rearrangement joins TRBV5-6 to TRBJ1-2; no firm D call. The CDR3 has 11 residues. V was pared by 1 base and J by 6 bases, with 4 bases between. Germline V CDR1 and CDR2: SGHDT, YYEEEE.